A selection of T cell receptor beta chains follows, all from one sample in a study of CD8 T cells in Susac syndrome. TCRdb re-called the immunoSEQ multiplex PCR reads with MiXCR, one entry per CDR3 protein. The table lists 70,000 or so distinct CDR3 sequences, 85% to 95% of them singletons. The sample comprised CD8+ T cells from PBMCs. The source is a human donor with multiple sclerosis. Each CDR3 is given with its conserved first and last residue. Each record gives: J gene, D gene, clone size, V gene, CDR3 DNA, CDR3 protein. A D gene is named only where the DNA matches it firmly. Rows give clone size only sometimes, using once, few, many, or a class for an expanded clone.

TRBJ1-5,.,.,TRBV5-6,TGTGCCAGCACCGCCGGGACGAGACAGCCCCAGCATTTT,CASTAGTRQPQHF
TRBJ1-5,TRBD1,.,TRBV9,TGTGCCAGCAGCGCAGACGGAGGGGGCTGGAGCAATCAGCCCCAGCATTTT,CASSADGGGWSNQPQHF
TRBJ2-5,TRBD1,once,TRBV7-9,TGTGCCAGCAGCTCCGACAGGGGGCAGTACCTACAAGAGACCCAGTACTTC,CASSSDRGQYLQETQYF
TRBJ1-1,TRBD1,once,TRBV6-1,TGTGCCGGGGCCAGGACAGGCAACACTGAAGCTTTCTTT,CAGARTGNTEAFF
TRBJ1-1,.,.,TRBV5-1,TGCGCCAGACCCAGGGTAGACACTGAAGCTTTCTTT,CARPRVDTEAFF
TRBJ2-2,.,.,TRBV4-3,TGCGCCAGCAGCCACCCAGTCACAGGAGTCACCGGGGAGCTGTTTTTT,CASSHPVTGVTGELFF
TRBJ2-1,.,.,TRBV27,TGTGCCAGCCTAGGGCTCAATGAGCAGTTCTTC,CASLGLNEQFF
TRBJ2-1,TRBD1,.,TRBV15,TGTGCCACCAGCAGGCAGGGACAGGGCTACAATGAGCAGTTCTTC,CATSRQGQGYNEQFF
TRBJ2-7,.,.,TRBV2,TGTGCCAGCGGTCAGAGAGGGACGCCGCCGATCGAGCAGTACTTC,CASGQRGTPPIEQYF
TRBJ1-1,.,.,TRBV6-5,TGTGCCACCAACTCGCATGGGGGATCTGAAGCTTTCTTT,CATNSHGGSEAFF
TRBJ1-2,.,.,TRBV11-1,TGTGCCAGCAGCTTAGGACCGTCCGACTACACCTTC,CASSLGPSDYTF
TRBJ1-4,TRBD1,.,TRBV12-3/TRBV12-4,TGTGCCAGCACCGGGACAGGGGCAGCCGAGGCTGAAAAACTGTTTTTT,CASTGTGAAEAEKLFF
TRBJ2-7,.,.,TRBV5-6,TGTGCCAGCAGCTTGGCCTCGGCAGACCTCTACGAGCAGTACTTC,CASSLASADLYEQYF
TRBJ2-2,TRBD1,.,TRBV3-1,TGTGCCAGCAGCCAGCCCCGGGACAGGGGGTTTGCCGGGGAGCTGTTTTTT,CASSQPRDRGFAGELFF
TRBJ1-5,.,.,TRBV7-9,TGTGCCAGCAGCTTAGAGAGGGGCGATCAGCCCCAGCATTTT,CASSLERGDQPQHF
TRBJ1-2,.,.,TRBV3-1,TGTGCCAGCAGCCAAGAGTACTCTTTAAGGACAGAACTCTATGGCTACACCTTC,CASSQEYSLRTELYGYTF